Each of the 31 T cell receptor beta chains below was sequenced from the same sample in a study of T cell responses to AZD1222 COVID-19 vaccine. Produced via immunoSEQ multiplex PCR; TCRdb's table is partial and in-frame only. The table has about 130,000 clones, around 85% seen once. This specimen consisted of peripheral blood, obtained on day 0 of AZD1222 vaccination. All receptors derive from an adult in good health.

This clone has a single count. This chain links TRBV21-1 with TRBJ2-7; TRBD2, the D gene given by the table, was not confirmed from the DNA. TRBV21-1 is a recognized pseudogene. The CDR3 runs to 17 residues. Here the CDR3 DNA reads TGTGCCAGCAGCAAAGCGCTAGGGTTTGGGGGGACCTACGAGCAGTACTTC. The encoded protein is CASSKALGFGGTYEQYF.

The V call is TRBV24-1, the J call TRBJ1-5, with no clear D. Germline CDR1 is KGHDR and CDR2 is SFDVKD. V lost 6 bases to trimming and J lost 0 bases, with 8 bases between them. The CDR3 extends over 14 amino acids. The CDR3: CATSRGPSNQPQHF. The CDR3 region has the DNA TGTGCCACCAGTCGGGGTCCTAGCAATCAGCCCCAGCATTTT.

V usage is TRBV30 and J usage is TRBJ1-2, with a weak D call TRBD1 (6 bases). V was trimmed by 4 bases and J by 4 bases, leaving 19 bases between them. Per germline, CDR1 GTSNPN and CDR2 SVGIG (reference sequence). CDR3 length: 15 amino acids. The CDR3 DNA sequence: TGTGCCTGGACCCTCTTAGGGGGGAGAGGCTATGGCTACACCTTC. Protein: CAWTLLGGRGYGYTF.

V is TRBV5-5 and J is TRBJ2-3, with D perhaps TRBD2 (5 bases). The germline gives CDR1 SGHKS, CDR2 YYEKEE (reference sequence). CDR3 size: 12 residues. V lost 2 bases, J lost 8 bases, and 9 bases lay in between. CDR3 DNA sequence: TGTGCCAGCAGCTTTGGGGAGTTTACGCAGTATTTT. This gives the protein CASSFGEFTQYF.

CDR3 residues: CASSYSGGSRSYEQYF. The CDR3 coding sequence is TGTGCCAGCAGTTACTCGGGGGGTTCCCGTTCCTACGAGCAGTACTTC. V is TRBV6-5 and J is TRBJ2-7, with D maybe TRBD2 (6 bases). V lost 0 bases to trimming and J lost 1 base, with 13 bases between them. The CDR3 runs 16 residues. Germline-derived CDR1 and CDR2 are MNHEY and SVGAGI.

The rearrangement links TRBV15 to TRBJ2-2; TRBD1 or TRBD2 may be the D gene (6 bases each). The CDR3 totals 17 residues. CDR1 and CDR2 (germline): LNHNV, YYDKDF (reference sequence). Trimming took off 4 bases at V and 0 bases at J, with 15 bases between the two ends. The CDR3 loop is CATSTGRGRPNTGELFF. The CDR3 DNA is TGTGCCACCAGCACTGGCCGGGGGCGGCCGAACACCGGGGAGCTGTTTTTT.

This chain links TRBV7-9 with TRBJ2-7, with 8 bases aligning to TRBD2. The CDR3 consists of 15 residues. Germline-derived CDR1 and CDR2 are SEHNR and FQNEAQ (reference sequence). The junction had 8 bases not matched to a gene; V was cut back by 5 bases and J by 2 bases. The CDR3 loop is CASSPPAGVPYEQYF. In DNA form, the CDR3 reads TGTGCCAGCAGCCCACCAGCGGGGGTACCCTACGAGCAGTACTTC.

The rearrangement joins TRBV15 to TRBJ1-4; 7 bases match TRBD1. The V and J ends lost 0 bases and 5 bases, in that order; junction bases with no gene match: 6. The germline gives CDR1 LNHNV, CDR2 YYDKDF (reference sequence). The CDR3 is made up of 16 amino acids. The CDR3 reads CATSREGGQLNEKLFF. The CDR3 nucleotides read TGTGCCACCAGCAGAGAGGGGGGACAGTTGAATGAAAAACTGTTTTTT.

This clone has only one observation. This chain links TRBV10-3 with TRBJ2-7, with TRBD1 matching 10 bases. The germline V gene has CDR1 ENHRY and CDR2 SYGVKD. V was clipped by 6 bases and J by 9 bases; unmatched bases: 8. CDR3 length: 13 residues. CDR3 protein: CAIRAGTGEAQYF. The DNA of the CDR3 is TGTGCCATCAGGGCCGGGACAGGGGAGGCGCAGTACTTC.

The sample holds one count of this clone. This chain connects TRBV7-2 to TRBJ2-1; D remains unclear. The CDR3 totals 15 residues. Deletions cut 2 bases from V and 0 bases from J, with 8 bases between. Germline V lookup: CDR1 SGHTA, CDR2 FQGNSA. The CDR3 reads CASSLRTNSYNEQFF. For the CDR3, the DNA is TGTGCCAGCAGCTTAAGGACCAACTCCTACAATGAGCAGTTCTTC.

This sequence joins TRBV30 and TRBJ1-2, with D uncertain. The germline V and J ends were trimmed by 3 bases and 6 bases, with 11 bases remaining between them. Germline V lookup: CDR1 GTSNPN, CDR2 SVGIG (reference sequence). CDR3 length equals 12 residues. This CDR3 reads CAWSLRRDGYTF. The CDR3 DNA is TGTGCCTGGAGCCTGAGGCGGGATGGCTACACCTTC.

J is TRBJ2-4 and V is TRBV11-2, with D perhaps given as TRBD1 or TRBD2 (5 bases each). Trimming took 1 base from V and 7 from J, leaving 14 bases between them. Germline values: CDR1 SGHAT, CDR2 FQNNGV. The CDR3 consists of 15 residues. The CDR3 DNA reads as TGTGCCAGCAGCTTAGCTGGGGCTCGAGGGAACATTCAGTACTTC. It yields the protein CASSLAGARGNIQYF.

This clone was seen just once. The J gene is TRBJ2-1, the V gene TRBV12-5; perhaps D is TRBD1 or TRBD2 (5 bases each). Between the trimmed V and J ends, which lost 6 bases and 5 bases, there was a span of 20 bases. Germline-derived CDR1 and CDR2 are LGHNT and FRNRAP. This CDR3 has 16 amino acids. The CDR3 spells CASGHPVGPGHNEQFF. The CDR3 nucleotides are TGTGCTAGTGGACACCCAGTAGGGCCGGGACACAATGAGCAGTTCTTC.

The chain combines TRBV3-1 (or the pseudogene TRBV3-2) with TRBJ1-5, with TRBD1 identical over 9 bases. The CDR3 runs to 16 residues. Germline lookup yields CDR1 LGHDT and CDR2 YNNKEL (reference sequence). J gave up 6 bases and V 7 bases, and 13 bases lay outside the gene matches. CDR3 in amino acids: CASTPQGYRGLQPQHF. The CDR3 DNA is TGTGCCAGCACCCCCCAAGGCTACAGGGGGCTTCAGCCCCAGCATTTT.

The chain combines TRBV3-1 (or the pseudogene TRBV3-2) with TRBJ1-2; 11 bases match TRBD1. The CDR3 loop spans 15 amino acids. J gave up 7 bases and V 6 bases, and 10 bases lay outside the gene matches. The V gene's germline CDR1 is LGHDT and CDR2 YNNKEL (reference sequence). CDR3 DNA: TGTGCCAGCAGAGGGACGGGACAGGGGGTTTCTGGCTACACCTTC. It codes for CASRGTGQGVSGYTF.

The chain has TRBV27 and TRBJ2-2; 13 nucleotides align to TRBD2. There are 17 residues in the CDR3. V lost 4 bases and J lost 4; bases outside the gene matches: 6. The germline CDR1 and CDR2 sequences are MNHEY and SMNVEV (reference sequence). CDR3 sequence (DNA): TGTGCCAGCAGTTCACCGGGACTAGCGGGGTTCACCGGGGAGCTGTTTTTT. As protein: CASSSPGLAGFTGELFF.

V is TRBV7-3 and J is TRBJ2-7; D might be TRBD2 (6 bases). The V end was cut by 2 bases, the J end by 2 bases, with 16 bases between. CDR1 is SGHTA and CDR2 is FQGTGA in the germline V gene. This CDR3 region has 16 residues. CDR3 loop: CASSLLRRDRTYEQYF. The CDR3 DNA is TGTGCCAGCAGCTTACTGAGGCGGGATAGGACCTACGAGCAGTACTTC.

This rearrangement joins TRBV24-1 to TRBJ2-7, with 12 bases identical to TRBD1. CDR3 length: 19 residues. The V gene end was trimmed by 2 bases and the J gene end by 2 bases; junction bases not matched to a gene: 12. Germline V gene data show CDR1 as KGHDR and CDR2 as SFDVKD. The CDR3 loop is CATSDSWGTGGDLAYEQYF. The CDR3 region has the DNA TGTGCCACCAGTGATTCGTGGGGGACAGGGGGCGACTTAGCCTACGAGCAGTACTTC.

V is TRBV5-8 and J is TRBJ1-1, with D uncertain. Germline-derived CDR1 and CDR2 are SGHTS and YDEGEE. This CDR3 has 12 amino acids. V shed 1 base and J shed 10 bases, with 11 bases lying between them. CDR3 DNA: TGTGCCAGCAGCTTGCTAAGGATTGGAGCTTTCTTT. This translates into CASSLLRIGAFF.

The genes are TRBV4-3 and TRBJ2-1; D remains ambiguous. This CDR3 is built from 15 residues. CDR1 and CDR2 (germline): LGHNA, YSLEER. V lost 3 bases to trimming and J lost 0 bases, with 9 bases between them. This chain's CDR3 is CASSHVQSSYNEQFF. The CDR3 coding sequence is TGCGCCAGCAGCCACGTACAGAGCTCCTACAATGAGCAGTTCTTC.

V gene TRBV27 combines with J gene TRBJ1-2; D ambiguous. Germline values: CDR1 MNHEY, CDR2 SMNVEV (reference sequence). Trimming took off 4 bases at V and 6 bases at J, with 12 bases between the two ends. CDR3 length equals 13 residues. The CDR3 sequence is CASSYRPRDGYTF. The CDR3 nucleotides read TGTGCCAGCAGTTACCGACCGAGGGATGGCTACACCTTC.

This clone was recorded a few times. This rearrangement joins TRBV7-2 to TRBJ1-2; D is uncertain. V was shortened by 5 bases and J by 4 bases, with 11 bases between the two germline ends. Germline V gene sequence: CDR1 SGHTA, CDR2 FQGNSA. The CDR3 totals 13 residues. CDR3 in DNA: TGTGCCAGCAGCCCCGCCCCATTCTATGGCTACACCTTC. Translation gives CASSPAPFYGYTF.

The J gene is TRBJ1-1, the V gene TRBV7-8; D is uncertain. Germline V gives CDR1 SGHVS, CDR2 FQNEAQ. This CDR3 spans 14 amino acids. The germline V and J ends were trimmed by 3 bases and 4 bases, with 12 bases remaining between them. As DNA, the CDR3 is TGTGCCAGCAGCTTTAACCGAATAGGCACTGAAGCTTTCTTT. This sequence encodes CASSFNRIGTEAFF.

The chain joins TRBV24-1 to TRBJ1-4; weak D call: TRBD1 (5 bases). V lost 2 bases and J lost 0, with 12 bases in between. CDR3 length: 17 residues. CDR1 is KGHDR, CDR2 SFDVKD, per germline. The CDR3 here is CATSDSGLGSTNEKLFF. CDR3 nucleotides: TGTGCCACCAGTGATTCGGGACTCGGATCAACTAATGAAAAACTGTTTTTT.

V gene TRBV21-1 combines with J gene TRBJ2-3. TRBV21-1 represents a pseudogene. This CDR3 is 16 amino acids long. In DNA form, the CDR3 reads TGTGCCAGCAGCAAAGGGGGGGCAGGTGACACAGATACGCAGTATTTT. The encoded protein is CASSKGGAGDTDTQYF.

The chain combines TRBV11-3 with TRBJ2-5, with D possibly matching TRBD2 (5 bases). Germline V gene lookup returns CDR1 SGHNT and CDR2 YENEEA. V lost 1 base and J lost 4, with 10 bases in between. The CDR3 covers 14 residues. CDR3 loop: CASSLGTLVETQYF. DNA of the CDR3: TGTGCCAGCAGCTTAGGGACTCTCGTAGAGACCCAGTACTTC.

The table lists this clone with a few counts. The chain carries TRBV19 and TRBJ2-7; D is possibly TRBD2 (6 bases). The CDR3 length is 14 residues. V lost 3 bases and J 3 bases, leaving 12 bases between the germline ends. CDR1 and CDR2 (germline): LNHDA, SQIVND (reference sequence). The chain's CDR3 is CASSMGTDFYEQYF. Written as DNA, the CDR3 is TGTGCCAGTAGTATGGGGACTGATTTCTACGAGCAGTACTTC.

The sample holds one count of this clone. CDR3 nucleotide sequence: TGTGCCAGCCTGGCCGTCTCCTATGGCTACACCTTC. As protein: CASLAVSYGYTF. This rearrangement joins TRBV12-3 or TRBV12-4 to TRBJ1-2; D is ambiguous. V was cut by 8 bases and J by 4 bases, with 11 bases left in between. The CDR3 sequence is 12 residues long.

Only one count was recorded for this clone. The V and J genes are TRBV5-6 and TRBJ2-7; 8 positions agree with TRBD1. J gave up 5 bases and V 1 base, and 5 bases lay outside the gene matches. This CDR3 has 14 amino acids. Germline V gives CDR1 SGHDT, CDR2 YYEEEE. CDR3 in amino acids: CASSLTGGNDEQYF. Written as DNA, the CDR3 is TGTGCCAGCAGCTTGACAGGGGGGAACGACGAGCAGTACTTC. Complete variable domain (other parts from reference TRBV5-6 and TRBJ2-7): DAGVTQSPTHLIKTRGQQVTLRCSPKSGHDTVSWYQQALGQGPQFIFQYYEEEERQRGNFPDRFSGHQFPNYSSELNVNALLLGDSALYLCASSLTGGNDEQYFGPGTRLTVT.

The CDR3 spells CASSEGAKRQTQYF. CDR3 DNA sequence: TGTGCCAGCTCAGAGGGGGCTAAGCGCCAGACCCAGTACTTC. The chain is built from TRBV18 and TRBJ2-5; 7 nucleotides agree with TRBD1. With 5 bases clipped from V and 6 bases from J, the junction kept 9 bases outside the gene matches. The CDR3 loop spans 14 amino acids. CDR1 and CDR2 (germline): KGHSH, LQKENI.

This clone has a single count. This chain connects TRBV6-1 to TRBJ1-5; D remains ambiguous. CDR1 is MNHNS, CDR2 SASEGT, per germline. V was shortened by 2 bases and J by 6 bases, with 11 bases between the two germline ends. The CDR3 runs to 14 residues. CDR3 coding DNA: TGTGCCAGCAGTGAATTGAGGAGAGGTCAGCCCCAGCATTTT. Its translation is CASSELRRGQPQHF.